In this sample, the clone carrying this TCR beta chain turned up a few times. The CDR3 loop spans 13 amino acids. V was clipped by 5 bases and J by 5 bases, with 10 bases between them. In germline, CDR1 is SGHTA, CDR2 FQGTGA. Expressed TCRB transcripts were sequenced because the entire RNA isolate underwent reverse transcription. The method was immunoSEQ multiplex PCR; TCRdb's version includes in-frame clones alone and lacks a portion of them. The sample includes hundreds of thousands of clones, less than 20% of them seen just once. This entry comes from a study of beta chain features in type 1 diabetes.

The receptor comes from a man aged 18 to 35 in good health. The sample consisted of naive CD4+ T cells from blood. The V and J genes are TRBV7-3 and TRBJ1-5; D gene uncertain. CDR3 residues: CASSPSRDQPQHF. CDR3 DNA sequence: TGTGCCAGCAGCCCTTCGCGGGATCAGCCCCAGCATTTT.